This T cell receptor beta chain is from a study of shared clonotypes between healthy human individuals. In the study overall: The plates for each donor numbered three CD4 naive, three CD4 memory, two CD8 naive and one CD8 memory.

A word on this clone: Its antigen remains unknown.

J was trimmed by 7 bases and V by 1 base; bases with no gene match: 8. Looked up from germline, CDR1 is MGHRA and CDR2 is YSYEKL. The CDR3 consists of 15 residues. Study-wide results and caveats: Inspection by rarefaction showed sorted-subset sequencing to be incomplete despite large depth.

CD45RO-negative, CCR7-positively selected cells formed the naive CD8 fraction, excluding terminally differentiated effector memory CD45RA+ cells. Each sample came from a Caucasian adult donor living in Nashville, Tennessee. Sequencing was performed with immunoSEQ multiplex PCR; in TCRdb, only in-frame clones are kept and a portion is missing. The table includes around 580,000 clones, roughly 98% detected once. The TCR originated in a man aged 25-45 years in good health. The sample comprised naive CD8+ T cells sorted from blood. This chain uses TRBV4-1 with TRBJ2-7; TRBD1 matches 9 bases. The DNA of the CDR3 is TGCGCCAGCAGCCAAGGTACCGGGACAGGGATTGAGCAGTACTTC. Its translation: CASSQGTGTGIEQYF.